This T cell receptor (beta chain) was captured by sequencing in a study of T cell repertoires in breast cancer (dated by TCRdb to about 2016). About the investigation overall: Tumors, lymph nodes and peripheral blood lymphocytes from breast cancer patients were profiled in the study, along with peripheral blood from healthy control donors. The majority of the 20 or so patient tumors analyzed for shared TCRs were ER+/PR+. The controls were nine healthy donors whose age range was similar to that of the patients. On average, sequencing produced about 500,000 sequences per sample and roughly 10 reads per input cell. Because breast cancer has a low mutational burden and common mutations are rare, the study reasoned that TCRs shared between breast cancer patients would target shared antigens. After being minced and digested with Liberase and DNase, tumors and tumor-involved lymph nodes were passed through 70-um and 40-um filters. Tumor-free lymph nodes were processed without enzymatic digestion, and Ficoll was used to separate blood samples.

Regarding this clonotype: Its antigen has not been determined. The record has no base qualities; no much larger clone is one base away.

The germline V gene (reference sequence) provides CDR1 LNHDA and CDR2 SQIVND. The CDR3 sequence holds 13 residues, the cysteine and phenylalanine included. The read is trimmed to its CDR3 DNA, 39 bases read in frame from base 1. Cut back by 8 bases and 3 bases, the V and J ends lie 12 bases apart. Paired alpha-beta TCRs of CD8+ T cells were analyzed using an expanded emulsion RT-PCR method with primers for all TCR V genes. CD8+ T cells were isolated with a CD8 positive selection kit and incubated overnight in around 9.5 IU/mL IL-2 before emulsion RT-PCR. Study-wide conclusions, independent of this receptor: Possible tumor specificity was suggested for some 20 TCR pairs that were shared across seven or more patient tumors yet rarely found in control blood. Because transcript abundance and primer differences skewed clone recovery, emulsion RT-PCR was regarded as qualitative rather than quantitative. TRBV7 predominated among the shared TCRs, which could possibly reflect tumor recognition or a mispriming bias from eight TRBV7 primers. Genuine antitumor clones may have been missed because singleton TCRs were discarded and only part of each tumor was sampled. Sentinel lymph nodes involved by tumor shared about fourfold more TCRs with matched tumor repertoires than tumor-free nodes did (roughly 8% versus 2%). Shared TCRs were encoded by various nucleotide sequences, which suggests selection and expansion based on antigen.

Libraries came from emulsion pairing. A second nested PCR with blocking oligos suppressed unpaired genes, then a third nested PCR added Illumina adaptors and barcodes. Between roughly 5,000 and 270,000 T cells, along with C-region, Stepout and V-region primers, were included in each emulsion RT-PCR master mix. The Micellula Emulsion and Purification Kit was used to make the emulsions, and Qiagen OneStep RT-PCR reagents were used for RT-PCR. Pooled libraries were sequenced on an Illumina MiSeq with paired-end 2 x 250 reads. The source study handled its data this way. Read pairs were joined in Galaxy and clipped at the engineered overlap into separate alpha and beta files; unclipped reads were discarded. To assign alpha-beta pairs, the researchers used CompleteTCR, a MiTCR-based pipeline that relies on an R script to link chains sharing read cluster identifiers. TCR sequences observed only once, about 1-3.2%, were removed as potential sequencing errors. Through fastp at Q25 and MiXCR, TCRdb rebuilt clones from the public reads, retaining in-frame beta chains. One record per CDR3 amino acid sequence lists the most common genes and DNA. The V and J calls here are based on TCRdb, not the publication. This sample has roughly 40,000 distinct CDR3 sequences in its table, and roughly 44% of those were observed once. 60% to 75% of the sample comes from the top ten.

Here the chain combines TRBV19 and TRBJ2-3; a tentative D call is TRBD1 (6 bases match). Sequencing was done on a sample of CD8+ T cells. This TCR was recovered from a pool of human donors with breast cancer or a healthy control (not recorded which). The CDR3 region reads CASWSTGTDTQYF. The nucleotide sequence is given as TGTGCCAGTTGGAGCACAGGGACAGATACGCAGTATTTT.